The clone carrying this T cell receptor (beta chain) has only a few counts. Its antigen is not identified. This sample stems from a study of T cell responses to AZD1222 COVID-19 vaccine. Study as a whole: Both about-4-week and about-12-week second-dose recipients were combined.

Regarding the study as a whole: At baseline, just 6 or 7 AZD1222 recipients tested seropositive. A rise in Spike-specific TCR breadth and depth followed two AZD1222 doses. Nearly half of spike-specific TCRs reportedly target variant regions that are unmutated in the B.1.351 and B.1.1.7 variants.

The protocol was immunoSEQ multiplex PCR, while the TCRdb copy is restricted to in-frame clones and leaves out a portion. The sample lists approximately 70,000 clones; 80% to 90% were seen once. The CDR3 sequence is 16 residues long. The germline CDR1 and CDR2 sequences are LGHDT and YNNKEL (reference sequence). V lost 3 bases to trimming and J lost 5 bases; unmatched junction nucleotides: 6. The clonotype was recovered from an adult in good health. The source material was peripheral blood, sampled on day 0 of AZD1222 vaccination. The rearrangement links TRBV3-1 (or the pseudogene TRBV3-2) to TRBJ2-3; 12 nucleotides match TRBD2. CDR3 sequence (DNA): TGTGCCAGCAGCCAGGGGCCTAGCGGGGGGGAAGATACGCAGTATTTT. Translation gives CASSQGPSGGEDTQYF.